The entry below describes one T cell receptor (beta chain). Its antigen is currently unknown. MiXCR was run by TCRdb on the 5' RACE reads, yielding one entry per CDR3 protein. The data show about 520,000 distinct CDR3 sequences, less than 25% seen once. The data are from a study of identical twins. Study results and limitations: Clonotypes of the beta chain that were abundant in cord blood carried fewer insertions (memory repertoires showed none).

V gave up 5 bases and J gave up 6 bases; unmatched junction bases: 8. The CDR3 loop spans 15 amino acids. Germline lookup yields CDR1 DFQATT and CDR2 SNEGSKA (reference sequence). These records were also assigned to another study, of T cells expressing NK-cell markers. This second study says: It was sorted CD3+CD56-NKG2C+, CD3+CD56+NKG2C- and CD3+CD56+NKG2C+ T cells that provided the TCR beta repertoires.

This clonotype was obtained from a woman aged 18 to 35 in good health. The sample comprised CD4+ T cells sorted from blood. The genes are TRBV20-1 and TRBJ1-6; 9 nucleotides align to TRBD1. The CDR3 DNA follows: TGCAGTGCTCACACCCGACAGGGGGGTAATTCACCCCTCCACTTT. Its protein is CSAHTRQGGNSPLHF.